Listed below are T cell receptor beta chains from one sample, sequenced in a study of beta chain features in type 1 diabetes. Here immunoSEQ multiplex PCR was the method, and the copy in TCRdb shows in-frame clones only, minus some. This sample has 500,000 to 700,000 clones, with about 16% found just once. Sequenced input: naive CD4+ T cells from blood. Every receptor here comes from a man in his late teens or twenties in good health. Both conserved end residues are part of each CDR3. D genes are given only for firm matches. The size entry is marked missing in some rows and otherwise reads once, few, many or a size class.

v_call	d_call	j_call	clone_size	cdr3_aa	cdr3_nt
TRBV18	TRBD1	TRBJ1-6	.	CASSLRQGNSGSYNSPLHF	TGTGCCAGCTCACTACGACAGGGCAATTCGGGCTCCTATAATTCACCCCTCCACTTT
TRBV7-9	TRBD1	TRBJ1-1	few	CASSLGAGGGTEAFF	TGTGCCAGCAGCTTAGGTGCAGGGGGCGGCACTGAAGCTTTCTTT
TRBV27	.	TRBJ2-1	few	CASSLTQGVGVQFF	TGTGCCAGCAGTTTAACCCAGGGCGTGGGCGTTCAGTTCTTC
TRBV7-2	TRBD1	TRBJ1-4	.	CASSRQGREKLFF	TGTGCCAGCAGTCGACAGGGGCGAGAAAAACTGTTTTTT
TRBV9	TRBD1	TRBJ1-1	.	CASSVGTGPYSEAFF	TGTGCCAGCAGCGTCGGGACAGGGCCTTACTCTGAAGCTTTCTTT
TRBV7-6	TRBD2	TRBJ2-1	few	CASSSLLAGVANEQFF	TGTGCCAGCAGCTCCCTTCTAGCGGGAGTGGCAAATGAGCAGTTCTTC
TRBV5-6	TRBD2	TRBJ2-5	.	CASSFKGREETQYF	TGTGCCAGCAGCTTCAAGGGGAGGGAGGAGACCCAGTACTTC
TRBV7-2	TRBD2	TRBJ2-5	.	CASSPGLAGWYQETQYF	TGTGCCAGCAGCCCCGGACTAGCGGGTTGGTACCAAGAGACCCAGTACTTC
TRBV4-1	TRBD1	TRBJ2-7	.	CASSQGQGSSYEQYF	TGCGCCAGCAGCCAAGGACAGGGTAGCTCCTACGAGCAGTACTTC
TRBV5-4	.	TRBJ2-7	.	CASSLDSLGSGGSYEQYF	TGTGCCAGCAGCTTGGATAGCCTAGGGTCGGGTGGCTCCTACGAGCAGTACTTC
TRBV15	.	TRBJ1-1	few	CATRVQVLNTEAFF	TGTGCCACCAGAGTGCAGGTCCTGAACACTGAAGCTTTCTTT
TRBV28	.	TRBJ2-3	few	CASSPLKGGTYTDTQYF	TGTGCCAGCAGCCCCCTCAAGGGGGGCACTTACACAGATACGCAGTATTTT
TRBV18	.	TRBJ2-6	few	CASSPTGISGANVLTF	TGTGCCAGCTCCCCTACAGGGATCTCTGGGGCCAACGTCCTGACTTTC
TRBV28	.	TRBJ1-2	.	CASSFQLMGYTF	TGTGCCAGCAGTTTTCAGCTGATGGGCTACACCTTC
TRBV4-1	.	TRBJ1-1	.	CASSQDPRGRGTEAFF	TGCGCCAGCAGCCAAGATCCGAGGGGAAGAGGGACTGAAGCTTTCTTT
TRBV2	.	TRBJ2-1	.	CASSDGRNNEQFF	TGTGCCAGCAGTGACGGGAGAAACAATGAGCAGTTCTTC
TRBV5-4	TRBD2	TRBJ2-2	few	CASSRREGTGELFF	TGTGCCAGCAGCCGGCGGGAGGGTACCGGGGAGCTGTTTTTT
TRBV28	TRBD2	TRBJ2-1	few	CASSGDLLAGYYNEQFF	TGTGCCAGCAGCGGGGACCTACTAGCGGGGTACTACAATGAGCAGTTCTTC
TRBV2	TRBD1	TRBJ1-2	few	CASRTGTGLSYGYTF	TGTGCCAGCAGGACCGGGACAGGGTTGAGCTATGGCTACACCTTC
TRBV5-4	TRBD1	TRBJ1-4	.	CASRPGQATNEKLFF	TGTGCCAGCCGACCGGGACAGGCAACTAATGAAAAACTGTTTTTT
TRBV5-4	.	TRBJ1-2	.	CASSLVARESGGYTF	TGTGCCAGCAGCTTGGTTGCCAGGGAATCGGGAGGCTACACCTTC
TRBV5-4	.	TRBJ2-2	few	CASSGGGANTGELFF	TGTGCCAGCAGCGGAGGGGGCGCGAACACCGGGGAGCTGTTTTTT
TRBV28	.	TRBJ1-2	.	CATGGPKNYGYTF	TGTGCCACGGGGGGGCCAAAGAACTATGGCTACACCTTC
TRBV4-3	TRBD1	TRBJ2-1	few	CASSPRQGPYNEQFF	TGCGCCAGCAGCCCTAGACAGGGGCCCTACAATGAGCAGTTCTTC
TRBV29-1	TRBD2	TRBJ2-1	.	CSVEDHPGLAGENEQFF	TGCAGCGTTGAAGATCACCCGGGACTAGCGGGAGAGAATGAGCAGTTCTTC
TRBV2	.	TRBJ2-6	few	CASSVRGSGANVLTF	TGTGCCAGCAGTGTACGAGGGTCCGGGGCCAACGTCCTGACTTTC
TRBV5-1	.	TRBJ2-5	once	CASSLLPGPQETQYF	TGCGCCAGCAGCTTGCTTCCGGGCCCCCAAGAGACCCAGTACTTC
TRBV19	.	TRBJ1-2	.	CASSPPRGLVGYTF	TGTGCCAGTAGCCCCCCGAGAGGGCTCGTGGGCTACACCTTC
TRBV5-1	TRBD1	TRBJ2-7	few	CASSPSTGGAGMRYEQYF	TGCGCCAGCAGCCCTTCTACAGGGGGCGCCGGGATGCGCTACGAGCAGTACTTC
TRBV19	TRBD2	TRBJ2-3	.	CASRRGGTDTQYF	TGTGCCAGTAGACGGGGGGGCACAGATACGCAGTATTTT
TRBV11-2	.	TRBJ2-3	.	CASSFERTDTQYF	TGTGCCAGCAGCTTCGAGCGCACAGATACGCAGTATTTT
TRBV4-2	TRBD1	TRBJ2-2	.	CASSRQGTGELFF	TGTGCCAGCAGTCGACAGGGCACCGGGGAGCTGTTTTTT
TRBV7-2	.	TRBJ2-7	many	CASSLAGSYEQYF	TGTGCCAGCAGCTTAGCGGGTAGCTACGAGCAGTACTTC
TRBV9	.	TRBJ1-1	few	CASSTGGRGSTEAFF	TGTGCCAGCAGCACCGGAGGGCGCGGGAGCACTGAAGCTTTCTTT
TRBV11-2	.	TRBJ2-7	few	CASSLDRIRDEQYF	TGTGCCAGCAGCTTAGATAGGATCAGGGACGAGCAGTACTTC
TRBV18	.	TRBJ2-5	few	CASSPELETQYF	TGTGCCAGCTCACCGGAATTAGAGACCCAGTACTTC
TRBV10-3	.	TRBJ2-5	.	CAIRGGLQETQYF	TGTGCCATCAGAGGCGGGTTACAAGAGACCCAGTACTTC
TRBV7-2	.	TRBJ1-1	.	CASSLARGLNTEAFF	TGTGCCAGCAGCTTAGCGCGGGGCTTGAACACTGAAGCTTTCTTT
TRBV15	.	TRBJ1-6	.	CATSRGQSSYNSPLHF	TGTGCCACCAGCAGAGGACAGAGCTCCTATAATTCACCCCTCCACTTT
TRBV7-9	.	TRBJ1-5	.	CASSKTGNQPQHF	TGTGCCAGCAGCAAGACAGGAAATCAGCCCCAGCATTTT
TRBV4-1	.	TRBJ2-5	.	CASSQVVAWETQYF	TGCGCCAGCAGCCAAGTAGTAGCGTGGGAGACCCAGTACTTC
TRBV10-3	TRBD1	TRBJ1-1	once	CAIQGVENTEAFF	TGTGCCATCCAGGGGGTGGAGAACACTGAAGCTTTCTTT
TRBV6-1	TRBD1	TRBJ1-2	.	CASSGDRLYGYTF	TGTGCCAGCAGTGGGGACAGGCTATATGGCTACACCTTC
TRBV7-9	.	TRBJ1-6	few	CASSLATANSPLHF	TGTGCCAGCAGCTTAGCGACAGCGAATTCACCCCTCCACTTT
TRBV9	TRBD2	TRBJ2-7	.	CASSVALPREANEQYF	TGTGCCAGCAGCGTAGCTTTGCCGCGGGAGGCTAACGAGCAGTACTTC
TRBV5-4	TRBD2	TRBJ2-3	few	CASSGGASGPATDTQYF	TGTGCCAGCAGCGGGGGGGCTAGCGGGCCAGCCACAGATACGCAGTATTTT
TRBV28	.	TRBJ1-2	few	CASSLVGYGYTF	TGTGCCAGCAGTTTAGTCGGCTATGGCTACACCTTC
TRBV5-6	.	TRBJ2-1	few	CASSRVEGGVHNEQFF	TGTGCCAGCAGCCGAGTCGAGGGAGGAGTCCACAATGAGCAGTTCTTC
TRBV7-9	TRBD1	TRBJ2-6	few	CASSLGQQGRTGANVLTF	TGTGCCAGCAGCTTAGGCCAACAGGGGCGCACCGGGGCCAACGTCCTGACTTTC
TRBV5-1	.	TRBJ2-2	.	CASSQQGYTGELFF	TGCGCCAGCAGCCAACAGGGTTACACCGGGGAGCTGTTTTTT
TRBV7-3	.	TRBJ2-1	few	CASSLTFSLGAYNEQFF	TGTGCCAGCAGCTTAACATTCTCTCTAGGGGCCTACAATGAGCAGTTCTTC
TRBV4-3	.	TRBJ2-3	few	CASSQESQADTQYF	TGCGCCAGCAGCCAAGAATCCCAGGCGGATACGCAGTATTTT
TRBV7-9	TRBD2	TRBJ2-2	.	CASRRSGRNTGELFF	TGTGCCAGCAGGAGAAGCGGGAGGAACACCGGGGAGCTGTTTTTT
TRBV4-2	TRBD1	TRBJ1-5	once	CASSQVDRGNQPQHF	TGTGCCAGCAGCCAGGTAGACAGGGGCAATCAGCCCCAGCATTTT
TRBV6-5	.	TRBJ2-7	.	CASSRDSGVLYEQYF	TGTGCCAGCAGTCGCGACTCGGGGGTACTTTACGAGCAGTACTTC